Here is one TCR beta chain with its context. Its antigen is undetermined. Each patient went into thyroid surgery without having received any treatment. In the original analysis: The distant-metastasis classifier for papillary thyroid cancer was built from CDR3 differences across clinicopathological groups. TCRdb re-clonotyped the PCR reads via MiXCR. What appears here as the V and J calls and clone size reflects TCRdb's work, not the paper's. This table holds under 45,000 clones, 28% found once. Trimming at V came to 5 bases and at J to 3 bases, leaving 15 bases not matched to a gene. Germline values: CDR1 SGHVS, CDR2 FQNEAQ. The CDR3 runs 18 residues. This record comes from a study of metastatic and nonmetastatic thyroid tumors. Study at large: The authors compared repertoires across blood and tumor or nodule tissue from malignant and benign thyroid patients.

Findings and caveats of the study: Reports indicated that malignant thyroid tumors showed significantly higher TCR beta diversity than benign nodules did, in blood and tumor.

This chain connects TRBV7-8 to TRBJ2-7; 11 bases are shared with TRBD2. The sequenced sample was blood. The clonotype was recovered from a male donor with papillary thyroid cancer or a benign thyroid nodule (not recorded which). Some clones in this sample may be carry-over from other donors' samples. The CDR3 DNA reads as TGTGCCAGCAGCCAAGTGAAAGGGCCGCTAGCGGGGGGCTACGAGCAGTACTTC. Translation: CASSQVKGPLAGGYEQYF.